The T cell receptor beta chain described here comes from a study of T cells after yellow fever vaccination. Study-wide background: Some fractions had low cell numbers, and these were prepared with SMART-Seq v4 Ultra Low Input. General study results and limits: Subsequent to the booster, the majority of primary-vaccination clones reappeared (about 97% CD4, approximately 90% CD8). Weaker overall was a secondary response that nonetheless peaked faster, on day 5 versus 15.

Production of TCR cDNA was by 5'RACE template switching, which also added a universal primer site and UMIs. One entry per CDR3 protein results from TCRdb running MiXCR on the 5' RACE reads. Of approximately 70,000 distinct CDR3 sequences listed, around 7.1% were seen once; the top ten hold around 30%. Between the trimmed V and J ends, which lost 6 bases and 6 bases, there was a span of 17 bases. This CDR3 is 14 amino acids long. Many counts were recorded for this clonotype. The antigen remains unidentified. The TCR originated in a man between 18 and 35 years old who received the YFV17D yellow fever vaccine. The V and J genes are TRBV12-3 or TRBV12-4 and TRBJ2-5; possible D gene TRBD1, 6 bases. Sequencing used CD8+ T cells sorted from PBMCs, obtained roughly 10 days after the first yellow fever vaccination. The CDR3 bases are TGTGCCAGCAGCTCCCCGGGGACATTAAAGACCCAGTACTTC. Translation gives CASSSPGTLKTQYF.